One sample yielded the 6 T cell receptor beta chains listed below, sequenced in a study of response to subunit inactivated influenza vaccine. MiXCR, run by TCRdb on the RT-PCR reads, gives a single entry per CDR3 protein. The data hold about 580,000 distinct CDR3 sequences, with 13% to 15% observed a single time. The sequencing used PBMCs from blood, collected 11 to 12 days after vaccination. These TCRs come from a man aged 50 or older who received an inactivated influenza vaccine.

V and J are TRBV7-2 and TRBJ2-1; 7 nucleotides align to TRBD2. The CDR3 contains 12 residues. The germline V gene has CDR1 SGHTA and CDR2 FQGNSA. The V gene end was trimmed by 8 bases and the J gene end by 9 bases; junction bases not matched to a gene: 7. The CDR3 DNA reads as TGTGCCAGCGGGAGGGCCTTCTCTGAGCAGTTCTTC. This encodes CASGRAFSEQFF. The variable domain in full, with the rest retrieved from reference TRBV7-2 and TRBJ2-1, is GAGVSQSPSNKVTEKGKDVELRCDPISGHTALYWYRQSLGQGLEFLIYFQGNSAPDKSGLPSDRFSAERTGGSVSTLTIQRTQQEDSAVYLCASGRAFSEQFFGPGTRLTVL.

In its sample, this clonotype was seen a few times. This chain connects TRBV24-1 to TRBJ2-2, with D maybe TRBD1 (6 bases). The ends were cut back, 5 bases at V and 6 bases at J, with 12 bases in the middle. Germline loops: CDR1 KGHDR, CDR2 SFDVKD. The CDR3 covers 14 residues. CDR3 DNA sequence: TGTGCCACCAGTGGCGACAGGTTCCCCGGGGAGCTGTTTTTT. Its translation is CATSGDRFPGELFF.

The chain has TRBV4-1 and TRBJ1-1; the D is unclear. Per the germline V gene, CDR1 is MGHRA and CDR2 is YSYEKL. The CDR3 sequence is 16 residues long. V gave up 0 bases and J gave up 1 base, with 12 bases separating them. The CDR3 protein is CASSQEGYSANTEAFF. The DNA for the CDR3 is TGCGCCAGCAGCCAAGAAGGGTACTCAGCGAACACTGAAGCTTTCTTT.

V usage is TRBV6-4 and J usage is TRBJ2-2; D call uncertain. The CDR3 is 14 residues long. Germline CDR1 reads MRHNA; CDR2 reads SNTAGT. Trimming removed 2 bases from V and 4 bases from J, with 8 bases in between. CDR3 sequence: CASSDRALTGELFF. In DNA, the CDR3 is TGTGCCAGCAGTGACAGGGCCCTCACCGGGGAGCTGTTTTTT.

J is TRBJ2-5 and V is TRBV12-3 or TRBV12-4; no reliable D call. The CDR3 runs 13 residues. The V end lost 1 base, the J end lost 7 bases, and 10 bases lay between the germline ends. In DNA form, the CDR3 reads TGTGCCAGCAGTTTAGGCCCAGCACGGACCCAGTACTTC. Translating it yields CASSLGPARTQYF.

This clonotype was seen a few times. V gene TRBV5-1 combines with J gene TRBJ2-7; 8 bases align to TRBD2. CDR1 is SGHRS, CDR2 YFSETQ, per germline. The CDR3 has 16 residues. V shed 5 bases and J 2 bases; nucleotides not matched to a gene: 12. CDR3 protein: CASRREASGSTYEQYF. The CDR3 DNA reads TGCGCCAGCAGGCGTGAAGCGAGCGGGAGTACCTACGAGCAGTACTTC.